This note documents a single TCR beta chain sequence. This entry comes from a study of shared T cell receptors in the human thymus. Produced via immunoSEQ multiplex PCR; TCRdb's table is partial and in-frame only. Among roughly 410,000 clones, roughly 94% were seen once, and the ten largest hold about 0.02%. The ends were cut back, 2 bases at V and 5 bases at J, with 13 bases in the middle. This CDR3 is 14 amino acids long. Germline values: CDR1 SGHRS, CDR2 YFSETQ. The sequence derives from a human donor. The chain couples TRBV5-1 to TRBJ1-2; no clear D. The sample comprised thymocytes. The CDR3 is CASSFDRGPYGYTF. CDR3 bases: TGCGCCAGCAGCTTTGACCGAGGACCTTATGGCTACACCTTC.